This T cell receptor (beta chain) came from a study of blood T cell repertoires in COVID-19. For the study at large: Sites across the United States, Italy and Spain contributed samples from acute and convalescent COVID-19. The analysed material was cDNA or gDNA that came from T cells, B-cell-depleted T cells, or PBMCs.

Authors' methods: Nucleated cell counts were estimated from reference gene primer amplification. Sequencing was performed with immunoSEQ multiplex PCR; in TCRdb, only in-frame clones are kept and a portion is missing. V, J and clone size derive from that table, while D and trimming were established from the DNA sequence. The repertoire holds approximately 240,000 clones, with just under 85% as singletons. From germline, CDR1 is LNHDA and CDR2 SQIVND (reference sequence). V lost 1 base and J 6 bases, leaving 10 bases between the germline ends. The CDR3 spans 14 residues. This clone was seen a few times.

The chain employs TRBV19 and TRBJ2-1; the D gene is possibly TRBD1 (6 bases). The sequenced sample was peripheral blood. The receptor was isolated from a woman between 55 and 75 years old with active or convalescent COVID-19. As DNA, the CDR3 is TGTGCCAGTAGTATAGCCCGGGACACCAATGAGCAGTTCTTC. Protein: CASSIARDTNEQFF.